Below, 17 T cell receptor beta chains from the same sample are listed, as sequenced in a study of identical twins (TCRdb year 2016). Library method: 5' RACE. Sequenced using an Illumina HiSeq 2000. TCRdb trimmed public reads at Q25 via fastp, called clones via MiXCR and kept in-frame beta chains. CDR3 protein sequences are deduplicated, and each keeps its most common genes and DNA. This sample holds 600,000 to 850,000 distinct CDR3 sequences; about 20% were observed only once. The biggest ten clones account for around 12% of the sample. These data also featured in a second study, about T cells expressing NK-cell markers.

The specimen sequenced was PBMCs. The receptor source for this set is a young woman in good health.

The chain has TRBV7-2 and TRBJ2-5; D not certain. The germline V gene has CDR1 SGHTA and CDR2 FQGNSA. The CDR3 runs to 13 residues. The V and J ends lost 1 base and 5 bases respectively, with 8 bases between them. The CDR3 here is CASSLVFTETQYF. CDR3 bases: TGTGCCAGCAGCTTAGTCTTTACGGAGACCCAGTACTTC.

This clonotype was counted a few times. This chain joins TRBV20-1 and TRBJ2-1; the D gene is possibly TRBD1 (7 bases). Germline V gives CDR1 DFQATT, CDR2 SNEGSKA (reference sequence). This CDR3 spans 13 amino acids. The DNA for the CDR3 is TGCAGCCCCTCAGGGGGGCTATACAATGAGCAGTTCTTC. Its translation: CSPSGGLYNEQFF.

Only a few counts were recorded for this clonotype. This rearrangement joins TRBV20-1 to TRBJ1-1; D possibly corresponds to TRBD1 (5 bases). This CDR3 is 14 amino acids long. Germline CDR1 reads DFQATT; CDR2 reads SNEGSKA (reference sequence). The V gene lost 6 bases and the J gene lost 3 bases, with 17 bases spanning the gap. Here the CDR3 reads CSAASGAVDTEAFF. CDR3 bases: TGCAGTGCGGCTAGCGGGGCAGTAGACACTGAAGCTTTCTTT.

This clonotype was seen only a few times. The chain is built from TRBV29-1 and TRBJ2-1; D may be TRBD2 (6 bases). The CDR3 is 17 residues long. CDR1 and CDR2 from the germline V gene are SQVTM and ANQGSEA. Trimming removed 4 bases at V and 0 bases at J, with 19 bases between. The CDR3 DNA reads as TGCAGCGTTGTTAGGCAGGGAGGTAAGAGCTCCTACAATGAGCAGTTCTTC. It is translated as CSVVRQGGKSSYNEQFF.

The sample holds many counts of this clonotype. The rearrangement uses TRBV4-1 and TRBJ2-7; possible D gene TRBD2, 5 bases. CDR1 and CDR2 from the germline V gene are MGHRA and YSYEKL. V lost 1 base and J 4 bases, leaving 14 bases between the germline ends. The CDR3 length is 15 residues. This CDR3 reads CASSQALARGYEQYF. The CDR3 DNA reads as TGCGCCAGCAGCCAAGCACTCGCACGGGGTTACGAGCAGTACTTC.

The chain couples TRBV6-1 to TRBJ2-2; possibly TRBD2 for D (5 bases). Germline V gives CDR1 MNHNS, CDR2 SASEGT. V was shortened by 2 bases and J by 7 bases, with 14 bases between the two germline ends. The CDR3 runs to 15 residues. CDR3 bases: TGTGCCAGCAGTGAAAGGAAAGAGAGGGTCGGGGAGCTGTTTTTT. Protein product: CASSERKERVGELFF.

The CDR3 bases are TGCGCCAGCAGCTTGGAGGGACTAAACTCCTACGAGCAGTACTTC. Its translation: CASSLEGLNSYEQYF. The chain carries TRBV5-1 and TRBJ2-7; TRBD2 matches at 7 bases. The V gene's germline CDR1 is SGHRS and CDR2 YFSETQ. The CDR3 has 15 amino acids. V lost 0 bases to trimming and J lost 0 bases; unmatched junction nucleotides: 3.

This clonotype was observed a handful of times. This chain joins TRBV6-5 and TRBJ1-1; D remains unclear. The germline V gene encodes CDR1 MNHEY and CDR2 SVGAGI. CDR3 length: 13 amino acids. Trimming shortened V by 4 bases and J by 3 bases, and 9 bases separated the two germline ends. CDR3 DNA sequence: TGTGCCAGCAGTTTTGGAAGTTACACTGAAGCTTTCTTT. Its protein is CASSFGSYTEAFF.

There are many counts of this clonotype. The chain couples TRBV5-1 to TRBJ1-6; 7 bases line up with TRBD1. The CDR3 has 16 residues. J lost 9 bases, V lost 4 bases, and 13 bases had no gene match. The V gene's germline CDR1 is SGHRS and CDR2 YFSETQ. The CDR3 DNA sequence: TGCGCCAGCAGCCTCGACAGGGTTGCAGTAGGTTCACCCCTCCACTTT. It codes for CASSLDRVAVGSPLHF. Full variable domain (rest looked up from reference TRBV5-1 and TRBJ1-6): KAGVTQTPRYLIKTRGQQVTLSCSPISGHRSVSWYQQTPGQGLQFLFEYFSETQRNKGNFPGRFSGRQFSNSRSEMNVSTLELGDSALYLCASSLDRVAVGSPLHFGNGTRLTVT.

The chain has TRBV9 and TRBJ1-3; D is unresolved. Germline V lookup: CDR1 SGDLS, CDR2 YYNGEE. V was trimmed by 2 bases and J by 0 bases, leaving 9 bases between them. CDR3 length equals 15 residues. The CDR3 bases are TGTGCCAGCAGCGTTACGGGGTACTCTGGAAACACCATATATTTT. Amino acids: CASSVTGYSGNTIYF.

This clonotype was observed a few times. The V call is TRBV7-9, the J call TRBJ2-7; perhaps D is TRBD1 or TRBD2 (6 bases each). The V end was cut by 6 bases, the J end by 2 bases, with 17 bases between. From germline, CDR1 is SEHNR and CDR2 FQNEAQ (reference sequence). The CDR3 length is 15 residues. The CDR3 loop is CASRKERGQPYEQYF. The CDR3 region has the DNA TGTGCCAGCAGAAAAGAACGGGGGCAGCCCTACGAGCAGTACTTC.

This clonotype appeared a few times. The chain links TRBV7-8 to TRBJ1-4; 8 bases are shared with TRBD1. This CDR3 has 15 residues. V trimming: 5 bases; J trimming: 10 bases; junction bases outside the gene matches: 12. Per the germline V gene, CDR1 is SGHVS and CDR2 is FQNEAQ. CDR3 residues: CASSRRSQGGRKLFF. Written as DNA, the CDR3 is TGTGCCAGCAGCCGAAGGTCACAGGGGGGGCGAAAACTGTTTTTT.

The chain has TRBV20-1 and TRBJ1-1; D remains unclear. Germline V lookup: CDR1 DFQATT, CDR2 SNEGSKA (reference sequence). Trimming removed 7 bases from V and 0 bases from J, with 18 bases in between. The CDR3 loop spans 15 amino acids. The CDR3 here is CSVPRVPGMNTEAFF. In nucleotides, the CDR3 is TGCAGTGTTCCCCGGGTCCCCGGCATGAACACTGAAGCTTTCTTT.

This clonotype was counted many times. The gene calls are TRBV12-3 or TRBV12-4 and TRBJ1-5; D remains ambiguous. The CDR3 spans 14 residues. Trimming pared 3 bases from V and 9 bases from J, leaving 15 bases between. The CDR3: CASSFGQPPRPQHF. The DNA of the CDR3 is TGTGCCAGCAGTTTCGGGCAACCTCCTCGGCCCCAGCATTTT.

This clonotype was counted at least ten times. The chain has TRBV5-4 and TRBJ2-1; 9 bases map to TRBD2. Germline V gene lookup returns CDR1 SGHNT and CDR2 YYREEE (reference sequence). The CDR3 sequence is 16 residues long. Trimming removed 4 bases from V and 2 bases from J; junction bases left unmatched: 7. For the CDR3, the DNA is TGTGCCAGCAGCCGCATAGCGGGGGCCGCCTACAATGAGCAGTTCTTC. Protein product: CASSRIAGAAYNEQFF. Full variable domain (remainder filled in from reference TRBV5-4 and TRBJ2-1): ETGVTQSPTHLIKTRGQQVTLRCSSQSGHNTVSWYQQALGQGPQFIFQYYREEENGRGNFPPRFSGLQFPNYSSELNVNALELDDSALYLCASSRIAGAAYNEQFFGPGTRLTVL.

The V and J genes are TRBV3-1 and TRBJ1-5, with D hard to call. Germline values: CDR1 LGHDT, CDR2 YNNKEL (reference sequence). V shed 3 bases and J shed 2 bases, with 8 bases lying between them. CDR3 length: 14 residues. The CDR3 DNA follows: TGTGCCAGCAGCCATTCGGCGGGCAATCAGCCCCAGCATTTT. This gives the protein CASSHSAGNQPQHF.

This clonotype was counted ten times or more. The CDR3 DNA reads as TGTGCCAGCAGCCTTGGGAGCGGGAAGTACAATGAGCAGTTCTTC. Its translation is CASSLGSGKYNEQFF. This chain links TRBV4-2 with TRBJ2-1; TRBD2 aligns across 7 bases. CDR1 is LGHNA and CDR2 is YNFKEQ in the germline V gene. The CDR3 is 15 residues long. V lost 4 bases and J lost 4; bases outside the gene matches: 7.